This T cell receptor (beta chain) was identified during a study of blood T cells in healthy people across ages. Trimming cost V 7 bases and J 2 bases, with 11 bases left between them. The CDR3 length is 13 residues. The germline CDR1 and CDR2 sequences are PRHDT and FYEKMQ (reference sequence). The second PCR ran roughly 7 to 12 cycles with a sample-barcoded 5' primer and J-beta primers. TCRdb fed the 5' RACE reads into MiXCR, producing one record per CDR3 protein. The sample has 800,000 to 1,300,000 distinct CDR3 sequences, around 25% seen once. These same records also appear under a second study, on T cells of mothers and their children.

This clonotype originated in a girl aged 2-10 years in good health. This rearrangement joins TRBV13 to TRBJ2-5, with unresolved D. The sample comprised blood. The CDR3 nucleotides are TGTGCCAGCACCTCGCTGGGTCAAGAGACCCAGTACTTC. This translates into CASTSLGQETQYF.